This T cell receptor beta chain originates from a study of blood T cells in healthy people across ages. PCR was performed a second time for about 7 to 11 cycles using a sample-barcoded 5' primer and a J-beta primer mix. One entry per CDR3 protein results from TCRdb running MiXCR on the 5' RACE reads. The sample includes about a million distinct CDR3 sequences, about 48% of them seen just once. This clonotype was detected ten times or more. Specimen: blood. The sequence was obtained from a man aged 30-40 years in good health.

The CDR3 DNA sequence: TGTGCCAGCAGTGTCGGGGGCCCCTACAATGAGCAGTTCTTC. This translates into CASSVGGPYNEQFF. J is TRBJ2-1 and V is TRBV9; D is tentatively TRBD1 or TRBD2 (6 bases each). The CDR3 is 14 amino acids. The V and J ends lost 5 bases and 2 bases respectively, with 11 bases between them. The germline CDR1 and CDR2 sequences are SGDLS and YYNGEE. Full variable domain (missing parts from reference TRBV9 and TRBJ2-1): DSGVTQTPKHLITATGQRVTLRCSPRSGDLSVYWYQQSLDQGLQFLIQYYNGEERAKGNILERFSAQQFPDLHSELNLSSLELGDSALYFCASSVGGPYNEQFFGPGTRLTVL.